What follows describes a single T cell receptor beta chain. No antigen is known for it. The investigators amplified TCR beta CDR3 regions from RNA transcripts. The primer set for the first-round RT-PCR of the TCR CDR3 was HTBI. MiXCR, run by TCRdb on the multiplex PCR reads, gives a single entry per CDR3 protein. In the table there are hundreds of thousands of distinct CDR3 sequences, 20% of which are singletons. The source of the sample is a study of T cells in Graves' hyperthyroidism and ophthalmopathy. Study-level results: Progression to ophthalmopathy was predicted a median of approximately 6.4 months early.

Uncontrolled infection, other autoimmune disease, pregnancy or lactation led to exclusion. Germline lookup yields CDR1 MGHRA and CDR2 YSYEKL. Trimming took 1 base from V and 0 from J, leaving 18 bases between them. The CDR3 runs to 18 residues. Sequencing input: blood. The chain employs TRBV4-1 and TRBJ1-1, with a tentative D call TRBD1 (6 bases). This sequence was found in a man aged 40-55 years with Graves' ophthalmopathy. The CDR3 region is CASSQGRGMKRVNTEAFF. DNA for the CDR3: TGCGCCAGCAGCCAAGGCAGGGGAATGAAGAGGGTGAACACTGAAGCTTTCTTT.